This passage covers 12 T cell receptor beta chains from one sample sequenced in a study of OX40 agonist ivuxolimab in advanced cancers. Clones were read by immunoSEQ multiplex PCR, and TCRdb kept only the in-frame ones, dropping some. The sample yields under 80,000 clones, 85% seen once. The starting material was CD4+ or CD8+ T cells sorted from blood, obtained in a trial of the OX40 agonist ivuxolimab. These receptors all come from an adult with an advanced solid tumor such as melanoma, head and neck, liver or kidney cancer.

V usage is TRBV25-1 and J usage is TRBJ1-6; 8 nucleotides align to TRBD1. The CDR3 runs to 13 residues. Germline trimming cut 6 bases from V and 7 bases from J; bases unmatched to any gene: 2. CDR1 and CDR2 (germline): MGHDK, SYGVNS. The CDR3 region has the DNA TGTGCCAGCAGCAGACAGGGGAATTCACCCCTCCACTTT. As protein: CASSRQGNSPLHF.

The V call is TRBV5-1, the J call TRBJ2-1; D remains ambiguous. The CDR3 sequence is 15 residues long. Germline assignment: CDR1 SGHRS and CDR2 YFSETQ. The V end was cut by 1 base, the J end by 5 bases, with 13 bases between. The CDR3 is CASSLPLVVNNEQFF. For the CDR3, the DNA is TGCGCCAGCAGCTTGCCCCTAGTCGTGAACAATGAGCAGTTCTTC.

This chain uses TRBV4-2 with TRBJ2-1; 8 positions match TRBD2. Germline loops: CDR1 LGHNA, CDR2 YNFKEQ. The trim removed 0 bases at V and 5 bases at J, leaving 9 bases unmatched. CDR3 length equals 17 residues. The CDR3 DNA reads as TGTGCCAGCAGCCAAGATCTTCTTGCGGGGGGCAACAATGAGCAGTTCTTC. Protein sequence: CASSQDLLAGGNNEQFF.

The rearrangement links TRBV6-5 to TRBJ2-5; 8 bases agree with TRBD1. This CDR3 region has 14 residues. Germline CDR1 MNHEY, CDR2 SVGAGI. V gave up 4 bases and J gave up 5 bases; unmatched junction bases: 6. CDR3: CASSSDRGGETQYF. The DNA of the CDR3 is TGTGCCAGCAGTTCCGACAGGGGCGGGGAGACCCAGTACTTC.

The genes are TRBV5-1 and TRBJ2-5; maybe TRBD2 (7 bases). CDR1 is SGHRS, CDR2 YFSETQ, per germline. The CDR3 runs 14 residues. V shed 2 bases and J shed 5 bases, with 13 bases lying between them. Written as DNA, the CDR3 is TGCGCCAGCAGCTTTGGGGGGGCCCGGGAGACCCAGTACTTC. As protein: CASSFGGARETQYF. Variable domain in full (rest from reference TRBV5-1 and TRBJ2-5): KAGVTQTPRYLIKTRGQQVTLSCSPISGHRSVSWYQQTPGQGLQFLFEYFSETQRNKGNFPGRFSGRQFSNSRSEMNVSTLELGDSALYLCASSFGGARETQYFGPGTRLLVL.

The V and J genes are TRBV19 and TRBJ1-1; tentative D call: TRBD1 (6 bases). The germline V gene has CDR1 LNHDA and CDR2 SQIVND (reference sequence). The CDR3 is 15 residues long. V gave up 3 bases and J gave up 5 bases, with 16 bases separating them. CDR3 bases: TGTGCCAGTAGTATCGGTCCAGGGGCCTCGACTGAAGCTTTCTTT. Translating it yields CASSIGPGASTEAFF.

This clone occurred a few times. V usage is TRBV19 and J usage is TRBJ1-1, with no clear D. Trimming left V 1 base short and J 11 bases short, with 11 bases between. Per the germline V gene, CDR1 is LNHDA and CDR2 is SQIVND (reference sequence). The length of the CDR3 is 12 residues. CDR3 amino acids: CASSIADGLAFF. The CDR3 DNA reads TGTGCCAGTAGTATAGCGGATGGATTGGCTTTCTTT.

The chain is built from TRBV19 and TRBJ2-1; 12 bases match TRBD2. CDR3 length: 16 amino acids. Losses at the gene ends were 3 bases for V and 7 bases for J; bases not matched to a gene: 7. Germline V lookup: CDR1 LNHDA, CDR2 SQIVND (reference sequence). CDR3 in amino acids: CASSIYLAGGPNEQFF. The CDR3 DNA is TGTGCCAGTAGTATTTATCTAGCGGGGGGGCCTAATGAGCAGTTCTTC.

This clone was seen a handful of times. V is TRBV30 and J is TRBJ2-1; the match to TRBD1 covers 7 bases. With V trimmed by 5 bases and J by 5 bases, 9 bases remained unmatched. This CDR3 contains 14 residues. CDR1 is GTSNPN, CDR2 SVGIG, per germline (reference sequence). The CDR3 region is CAWSGGQLNNEQFF. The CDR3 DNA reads TGTGCCTGGTCTGGGGGACAGCTAAACAATGAGCAGTTCTTC.

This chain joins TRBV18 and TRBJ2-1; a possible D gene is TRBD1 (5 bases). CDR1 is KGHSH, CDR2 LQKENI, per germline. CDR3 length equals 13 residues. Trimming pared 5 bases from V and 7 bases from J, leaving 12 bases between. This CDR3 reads CASSARQTNEQFF. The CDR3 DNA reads TGTGCCAGCTCAGCGAGACAGACAAATGAGCAGTTCTTC.

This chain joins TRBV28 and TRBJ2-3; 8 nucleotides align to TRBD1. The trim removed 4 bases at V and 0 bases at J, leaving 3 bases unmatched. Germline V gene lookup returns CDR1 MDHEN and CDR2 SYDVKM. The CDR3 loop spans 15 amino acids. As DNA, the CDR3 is TGTGCCAGCAGTTCAGGGGGCCCGAGCACAGATACGCAGTATTTT. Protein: CASSSGGPSTDTQYF.

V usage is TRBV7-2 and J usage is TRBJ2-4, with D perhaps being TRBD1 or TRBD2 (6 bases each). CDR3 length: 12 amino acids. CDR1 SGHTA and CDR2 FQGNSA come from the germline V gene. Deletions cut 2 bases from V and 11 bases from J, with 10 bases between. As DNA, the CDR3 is TGTGCCAGCAGCTTAAGGGGGGATCTTCAGTACTTC. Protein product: CASSLRGDLQYF.